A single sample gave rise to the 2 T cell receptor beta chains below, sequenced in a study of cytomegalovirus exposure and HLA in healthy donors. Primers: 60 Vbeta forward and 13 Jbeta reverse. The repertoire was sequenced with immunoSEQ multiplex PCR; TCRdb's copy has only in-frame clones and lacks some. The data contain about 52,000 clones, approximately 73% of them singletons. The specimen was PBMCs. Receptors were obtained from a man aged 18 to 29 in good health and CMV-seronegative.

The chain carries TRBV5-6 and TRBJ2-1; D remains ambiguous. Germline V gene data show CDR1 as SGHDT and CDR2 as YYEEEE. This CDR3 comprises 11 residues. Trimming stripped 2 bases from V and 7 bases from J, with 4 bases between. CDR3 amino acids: CASSFQNEQFF. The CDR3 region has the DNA TGTGCCAGCAGCTTTCAAAATGAGCAGTTCTTC.

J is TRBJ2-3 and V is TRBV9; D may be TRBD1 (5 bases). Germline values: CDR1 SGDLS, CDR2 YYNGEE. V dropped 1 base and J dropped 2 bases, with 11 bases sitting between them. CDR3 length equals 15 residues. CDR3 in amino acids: CASSVLQGPTDTQYF. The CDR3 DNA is TGTGCCAGCAGCGTACTGCAGGGCCCCACAGATACGCAGTATTTT.